This T cell receptor beta chain was retrieved from a study of Ad26.COV2.S vaccination and SARS-CoV-2 variants. Study observations and caveats: Spike-specific TCR breadth was greater in vaccine than placebo recipients.

Treatment given: 15 to 20 received Ad26.COV2.S at low or high dose, single or two shots; about five received placebo; per-sample allocation not given. All samples were drawn on day 63, counting from the first vaccine or placebo injection. Within Boston, the person who donated was an adult of 18-55 years. Vaccination employed an Ad26 vector expressing the Wuhan-strain SARS-CoV-2 spike. Clones were sequenced by immunoSEQ multiplex PCR, and TCRdb holds only the in-frame ones, with some missing. The sample holds about 350,000 clones, roughly 91% seen once. The CDR3 consists of 13 residues. Trimming took off 5 bases at V and 4 bases at J, with 9 bases between the two ends. Germline V gives CDR1 MDHEN, CDR2 SYDVKM. As for this clone: Its target is unknown.

V usage is TRBV28 and J usage is TRBJ1-3, with no clear D. This material consisted of peripheral blood, taken in a trial of Ad26.COV2.S vaccine versus placebo. This clonotype was sampled from a person aged 18-60 years who received the Ad26.COV2.S COVID-19 vaccine or a placebo. CDR3: CASSTSPGNTIYF. The CDR3 coding sequence is TGTGCCAGCAGTACATCTCCCGGAAACACCATATATTTT.